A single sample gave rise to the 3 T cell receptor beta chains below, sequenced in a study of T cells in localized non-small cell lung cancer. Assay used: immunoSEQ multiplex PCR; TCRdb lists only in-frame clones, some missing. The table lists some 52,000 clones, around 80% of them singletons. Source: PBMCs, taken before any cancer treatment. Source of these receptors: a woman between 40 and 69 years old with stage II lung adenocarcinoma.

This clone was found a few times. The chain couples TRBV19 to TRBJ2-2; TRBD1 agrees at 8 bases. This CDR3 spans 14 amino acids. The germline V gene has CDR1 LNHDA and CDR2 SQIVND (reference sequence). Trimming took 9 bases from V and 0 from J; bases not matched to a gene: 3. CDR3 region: CASSGQANTGELFF. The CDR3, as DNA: TGTGCCAGCTCGGGACAGGCGAACACCGGGGAGCTGTTTTTT.

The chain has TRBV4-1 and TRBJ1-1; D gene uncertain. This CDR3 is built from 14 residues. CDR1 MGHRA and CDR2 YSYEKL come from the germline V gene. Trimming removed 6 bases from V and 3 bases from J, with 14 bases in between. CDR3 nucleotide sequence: TGCGCCAGCAGGGGCCCACTGCTCGACACTGAAGCTTTCTTT. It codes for CASRGPLLDTEAFF.

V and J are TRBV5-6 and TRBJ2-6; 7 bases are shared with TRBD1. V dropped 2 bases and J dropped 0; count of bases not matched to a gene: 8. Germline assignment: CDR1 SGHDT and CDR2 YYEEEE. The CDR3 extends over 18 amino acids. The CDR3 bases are TGTGCCAGCAGCTTCGAGACAGGGCCCCGCTCTGGGGCCAACGTCCTGACTTTC. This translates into CASSFETGPRSGANVLTF.